This T cell receptor (beta chain) was profiled in a study of shared clonotypes between healthy human individuals. Researchers divided each subset's genomic DNA evenly across several immunoSEQ plates. Sorted-subset replicate PCRs used 200 ng DNA, approximately 33,000 T cell genomes. TCRdb's table, derived via immunoSEQ multiplex PCR, lists solely in-frame clones and lacks some. This sample yields just over 2,000,000 clones, of which about 95% are seen a single time; under 0.15% belongs to the top ten. Of note for this clone: Its antigen is not known.

General study points: Clonotypes shared by all four donors outscored non-shared clonotypes in generation probability. Larger richness was generally estimated for naive than memory subsets.

Specimen: naive CD4+ T cells sorted from blood. Documented subset: CD45RA+ positively selected. The origin of this receptor is a man younger than 35 in good health.

CDR3 in amino acids: CASSDRALLGYTF. CDR3 coding DNA: TGTGCCAGCTCCGACAGGGCCCTACTTGGCTACACCTTC. V is TRBV18 and J is TRBJ1-2; 7 bases align to TRBD1. This CDR3 is built from 13 residues. V lost 6 bases and J lost 7; bases outside the gene matches: 8. CDR1 KGHSH and CDR2 LQKENI come from the germline V gene.